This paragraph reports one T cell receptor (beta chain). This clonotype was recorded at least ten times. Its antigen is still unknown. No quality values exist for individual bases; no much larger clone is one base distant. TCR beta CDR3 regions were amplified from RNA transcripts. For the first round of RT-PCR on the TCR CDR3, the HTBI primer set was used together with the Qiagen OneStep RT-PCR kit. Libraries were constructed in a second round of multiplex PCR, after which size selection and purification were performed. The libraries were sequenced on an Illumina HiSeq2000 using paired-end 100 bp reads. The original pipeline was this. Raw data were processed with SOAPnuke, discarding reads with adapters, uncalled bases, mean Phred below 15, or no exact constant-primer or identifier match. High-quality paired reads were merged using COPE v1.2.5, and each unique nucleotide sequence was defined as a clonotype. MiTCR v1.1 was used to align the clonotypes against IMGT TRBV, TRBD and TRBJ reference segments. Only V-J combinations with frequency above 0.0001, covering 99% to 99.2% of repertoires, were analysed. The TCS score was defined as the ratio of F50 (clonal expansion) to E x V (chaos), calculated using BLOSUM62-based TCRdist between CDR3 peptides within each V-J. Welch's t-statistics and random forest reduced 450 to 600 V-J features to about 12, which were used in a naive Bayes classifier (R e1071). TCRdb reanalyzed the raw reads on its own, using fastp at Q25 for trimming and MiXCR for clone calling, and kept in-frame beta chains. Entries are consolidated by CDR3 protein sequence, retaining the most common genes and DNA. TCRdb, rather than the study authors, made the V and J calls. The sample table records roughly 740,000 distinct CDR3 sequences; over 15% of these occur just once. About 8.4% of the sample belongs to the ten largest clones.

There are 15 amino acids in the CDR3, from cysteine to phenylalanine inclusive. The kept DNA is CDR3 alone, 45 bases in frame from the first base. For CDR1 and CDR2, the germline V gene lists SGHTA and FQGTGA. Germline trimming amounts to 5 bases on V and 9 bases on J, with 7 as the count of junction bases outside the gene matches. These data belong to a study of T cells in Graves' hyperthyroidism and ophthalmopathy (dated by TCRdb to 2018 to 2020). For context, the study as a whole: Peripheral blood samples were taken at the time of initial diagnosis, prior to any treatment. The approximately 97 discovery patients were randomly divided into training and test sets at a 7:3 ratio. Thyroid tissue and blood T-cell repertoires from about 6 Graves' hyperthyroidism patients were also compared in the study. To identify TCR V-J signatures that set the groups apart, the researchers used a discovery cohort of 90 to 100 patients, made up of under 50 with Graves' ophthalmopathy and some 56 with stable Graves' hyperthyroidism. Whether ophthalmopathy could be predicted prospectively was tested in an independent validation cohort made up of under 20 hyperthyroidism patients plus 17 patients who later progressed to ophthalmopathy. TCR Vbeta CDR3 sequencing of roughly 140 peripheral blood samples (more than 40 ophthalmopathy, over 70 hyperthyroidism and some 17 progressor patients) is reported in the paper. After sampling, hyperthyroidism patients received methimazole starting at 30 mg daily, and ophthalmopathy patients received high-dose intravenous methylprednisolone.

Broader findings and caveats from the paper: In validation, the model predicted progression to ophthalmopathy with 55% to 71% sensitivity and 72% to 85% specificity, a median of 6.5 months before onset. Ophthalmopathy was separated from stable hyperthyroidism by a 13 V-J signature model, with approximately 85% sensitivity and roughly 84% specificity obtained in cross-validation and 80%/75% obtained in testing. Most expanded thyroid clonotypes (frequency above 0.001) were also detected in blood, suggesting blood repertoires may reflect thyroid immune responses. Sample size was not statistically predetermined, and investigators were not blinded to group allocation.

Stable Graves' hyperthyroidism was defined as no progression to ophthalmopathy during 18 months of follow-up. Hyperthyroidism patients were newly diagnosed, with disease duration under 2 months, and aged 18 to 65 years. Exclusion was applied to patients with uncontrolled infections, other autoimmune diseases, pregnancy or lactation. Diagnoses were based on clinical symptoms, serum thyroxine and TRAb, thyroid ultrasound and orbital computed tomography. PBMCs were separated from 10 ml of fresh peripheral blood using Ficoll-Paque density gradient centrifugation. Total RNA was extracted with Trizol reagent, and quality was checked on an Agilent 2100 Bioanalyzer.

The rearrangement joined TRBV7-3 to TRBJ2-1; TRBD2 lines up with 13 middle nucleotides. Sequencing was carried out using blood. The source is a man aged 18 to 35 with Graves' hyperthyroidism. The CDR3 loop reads CASSLLAGGLSEQFF. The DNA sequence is TGTGCCAGCAGCCTACTAGCGGGAGGGCTCAGTGAGCAGTTCTTC.